The 15 T cell receptor beta chains listed next were all sequenced from one sample in a study of T cell repertoires in cytomegalovirus infection. From the reads, TCRdb called clonotypes with MiXCR, one entry per CDR3 protein. This table holds some 920,000 distinct CDR3 sequences, approximately 31% found once. The antigens of these receptors remain unknown. The sequenced sample was cultured CD8+ T cells from PBMCs, obtained from culture after CMV antigen stimulation. These receptors came from a human donor in good health (CMV status not recorded). Some clones in this sample may be carry-over from other donors' samples.

There are many counts of this clonotype. The chain links TRBV27 to TRBJ2-7, with D perhaps TRBD1 (5 bases). This CDR3 is built from 15 residues. Germline V gene data show CDR1 as MNHEY and CDR2 as SMNVEV (reference sequence). With 6 bases removed from V and 3 bases from J, the gap between germline ends came to 18 bases. The DNA for the CDR3 is TGTGCCAGCAGCCCAATTCATACAGGACACTACGAGCAGTACTTC. Translating it yields CASSPIHTGHYEQYF.

Note on this clonotype: A clone one base away is much larger, so this may be a read error. This chain connects TRBV12-3 or TRBV12-4 to TRBJ2-3, with 8 bases lining up with TRBD2. The CDR3 contains 15 residues. Trimming cost V 7 bases and J 2 bases; bases outside gene matches: 8. The CDR3: CASKITGGPTDTQYF. CDR3 sequence (DNA): TGTGCCAGCAAGATAACGGGGGGGCCCACAGATACGCAGTATTTT.

Points on this clonotype: A read error may produce the germline difference seen at one junction end. The chain employs TRBV19 and TRBJ1-1; D may be TRBD1 (5 bases). Per germline, CDR1 LNHDA and CDR2 SQIVND (reference sequence). The CDR3 contains 14 residues. This CDR3 reads CANSTAGGNTEAFF. The DNA for the CDR3 is TGTGCCAATAGTACCGCGGGGGGGAACACTGAAGCTTTCTTT.

The chain uses TRBV4-3 and TRBJ1-2, with D perhaps TRBD1 (6 bases). V shed 1 base and J shed 1 base, with 16 bases lying between them. Germline CDR1 LGHNA, CDR2 YSLEER. The CDR3 is made up of 17 amino acids. Here the CDR3 reads CASSQVPQGTFNYGYTF. CDR3 DNA: TGCGCCAGCAGCCAAGTCCCACAGGGCACCTTTAACTATGGCTACACCTTC.

This clonotype was recorded a few times. The gene calls are TRBV29-1 and TRBJ2-5, with D perhaps matching TRBD1 (5 bases). Germline loops: CDR1 SQVTM, CDR2 ANQGSEA. The CDR3 spans 14 residues. Trimming stripped 4 bases from V and 0 bases from J, with 12 bases between. The CDR3 is CSVVSLTDQETQYF. The CDR3 DNA follows: TGCAGCGTTGTCTCGCTGACAGACCAAGAGACCCAGTACTTC.

In its sample, this clonotype was seen a few times. J is TRBJ2-1 and V is TRBV6-5, with 8 bases matching TRBD1. The CDR3 consists of 17 residues. Germline V gene lookup returns CDR1 MNHEY and CDR2 SVGAGI. Losses at the gene ends were 0 bases for V and 6 bases for J; bases not matched to a gene: 10. The CDR3 DNA reads TGTGCCAGCAGTTACTCAGTGGTCGGGACAGGTATCAATGAGCAGTTCTTC. Its protein product is CASSYSVVGTGINEQFF.

The V call is TRBV7-9, the J call TRBJ2-7; no firm D call. Germline V lookup: CDR1 SEHNR, CDR2 FQNEAQ (reference sequence). The CDR3 consists of 13 residues. Between the trimmed V and J ends, which lost 4 bases and 3 bases, there was a span of 10 bases. The CDR3: CASSSPYDYEQYF. For the CDR3, the DNA is TGTGCCAGCAGCTCCCCATACGACTACGAGCAGTACTTC.

The CDR3 DNA sequence: TGTGCCAGCAGCTTAAGCGGGGGGCCCCTCAATGAGCAGTTCTTC. Amino acids: CASSLSGGPLNEQFF. The genes are TRBV7-3 and TRBJ2-1; TRBD2 aligns across 8 bases. J lost 6 bases, V lost 1 base, and 5 bases had no gene match. The V gene's germline CDR1 is SGHTA and CDR2 FQGTGA. There are 15 residues in the CDR3.

A remark on this clonotype: Just one base apart from a much larger clone, this may be a read error. This chain joins TRBV9 and TRBJ2-1; D gene uncertain. CDR1 and CDR2 from the germline V gene are SGDLS and YYNGEE. This CDR3 is 12 amino acids long. V lost 0 bases and J lost 5, with 3 bases in between. The CDR3 DNA follows: TGTGCCAGCAGCGTAGTCCACAATGAGCAGTTCTTC. Protein: CASSVVHNEQFF.

This clonotype has only a few counts. CDR3 DNA: TGTGCCAGCAGTGAATGGGGCTTTGCGGGGGTAAGGAAGACCCAGTACTTC. Protein sequence: CASSEWGFAGVRKTQYF. The chain is built from TRBV6-1 and TRBJ2-5; 7 bases map to TRBD2. Germline-derived CDR1 and CDR2 are MNHNS and SASEGT. V dropped 2 bases and J dropped 6; count of bases not matched to a gene: 15. The CDR3 length is 17 residues.

This chain uses TRBV12-3 or TRBV12-4 with TRBJ2-5; 10 positions agree with TRBD2. The CDR3 is 16 amino acids. With 6 bases clipped from V and 4 bases from J, the junction kept 11 bases outside the gene matches. DNA for the CDR3: TGTGCCAGCAGCCAGGTCTCTAGCGGGGGAGGAGAGACCCAGTACTTC. This sequence encodes CASSQVSSGGGETQYF.

This clonotype was detected a few times. V gene TRBV6-2 or TRBV6-3 combines with J gene TRBJ2-6; 8 positions agree with TRBD1. Germline V gene lookup returns CDR1 MNHEY and CDR2 SVGEGT. This CDR3 region has 19 residues. Losses at the gene ends were 7 bases for V and 2 bases for J; bases not matched to a gene: 16. The CDR3 sequence is CASTKDLGQGRTGANVLTF. The CDR3 DNA is TGTGCCAGCACCAAGGACCTAGGACAGGGTAGAACTGGGGCCAACGTCCTGACTTTC.

Only a few counts were recorded for this clonotype. This chain joins TRBV10-3 and TRBJ2-1; TRBD2 matches at 8 bases. CDR3 size: 14 residues. In germline, CDR1 is ENHRY, CDR2 SYGVKD. The V and J ends lost 2 bases and 4 bases, in that order; junction bases with no gene match: 1. DNA of the CDR3: TGTGCCATCAGTGAGGGACTAGCATACAATGAGCAGTTCTTC. This sequence encodes CAISEGLAYNEQFF.

This chain connects TRBV19 to TRBJ1-5, with TRBD1 as a possible D gene (6 bases). V was clipped by 3 bases and J by 7 bases, with 13 bases between them. The CDR3 spans 14 residues. The germline V gene has CDR1 LNHDA and CDR2 SQIVND (reference sequence). The chain's CDR3 is CASSINREEQPQHF. For the CDR3, the DNA is TGTGCCAGTAGTATTAACAGGGAGGAACAGCCCCAGCATTTT. The variable domain in full, completed from reference TRBV19 and TRBJ1-5, reads DGGITQSPKYLFRKEGQNVTLSCEQNLNHDAMYWYRQDPGQGLRLIYYSQIVNDFQKGDIAEGYSVSREKKESFPLTVTSAQKNPTAFYLCASSINREEQPQHFGDGTRLSIL.

The V and J genes are TRBV20-1 and TRBJ2-3, with 11 positions matching TRBD2. Germline CDR1 reads DFQATT; CDR2 reads SNEGSKA (reference sequence). The V gene end was trimmed by 2 bases and the J gene end by 7 bases; junction bases not matched to a gene: 8. The CDR3 covers 15 residues. The CDR3 DNA is TGCAGTGCTAGATTAATAGCGGGGGGGCCGAATACGCAGTATTTT. It specifies CSARLIAGGPNTQYF.